This passage covers 16 T cell receptor beta chains from one sample sequenced in a study of PD-1 blockade in classical Hodgkin lymphoma. Measured with immunoSEQ multiplex PCR; TCRdb has only the in-frame clones, and not every one. The data contain about 98,000 clones, around 90% of them singletons. Relapse after autologous stem cell transplantation occurred in every patient, and brentuximab vedotin exposure varied. The material was peripheral blood mononuclear cells (PBMCs), obtained at baseline. These receptors were taken from a human donor with classical Hodgkin lymphoma.

The chain uses TRBV15 and TRBJ1-3; D gene unclear. CDR1 LNHNV and CDR2 YYDKDF come from the germline V gene (reference sequence). The CDR3 length is 16 residues. With 3 bases removed from V and 2 bases from J, the gap between germline ends came to 14 bases. The CDR3 DNA reads TGTGCCACCAGCAGGAAATCTACGACCGCTGGAAACACCATATATTTT. This sequence encodes CATSRKSTTAGNTIYF.

The chain joins TRBV30 to TRBJ1-5, with 7 positions matching TRBD1. Germline V gives CDR1 GTSNPN, CDR2 SVGIG (reference sequence). The CDR3 runs to 13 residues. J lost 4 bases, V lost 4 bases, and 4 bases had no gene match. The CDR3 DNA sequence: TGTGCCTGGAAAGGGGGCTTTAATCAGCCCCAGCATTTT. Its translation is CAWKGGFNQPQHF.

The chain employs TRBV28 and TRBJ1-5, with D maybe TRBD1 (5 bases). The germline V gene encodes CDR1 MDHEN and CDR2 SYDVKM. V lost 3 bases and J 6 bases, leaving 15 bases between the germline ends. This CDR3 comprises 15 residues. The CDR3 sequence is CASSFSQVRVQPQHF. The CDR3 coding sequence is TGTGCCAGCAGTTTCTCACAGGTTAGAGTTCAGCCCCAGCATTTT.

The J gene is TRBJ2-5, the V gene TRBV9; D may correspond to TRBD1 or TRBD2 (5 bases each). Deletions cut 4 bases from V and 2 bases from J, with 21 bases between. Per germline, CDR1 SGDLS and CDR2 YYNGEE. This CDR3 is built from 17 residues. CDR3 nucleotide sequence: TGTGCCAGCAGCCCGGAGGTACAGGCTAGCCAACAAGAGACCCAGTACTTC. It encodes CASSPEVQASQQETQYF.

This clone has just one count. This rearrangement joins TRBV11-2 to TRBJ2-1; D gene uncertain. CDR3 length: 13 residues. Germline V gene sequence: CDR1 SGHAT, CDR2 FQNNGV. The ends were cut back, 5 bases at V and 5 bases at J, with 10 bases in the middle. The CDR3 reads CASSPSVHNEQFF. CDR3 DNA sequence: TGTGCCAGCAGCCCATCTGTACACAATGAGCAGTTCTTC.

This chain connects TRBV5-6 to TRBJ2-5; TRBD1 or TRBD2 may be the D gene (5 bases each). V dropped 3 bases and J dropped 6 bases, with 15 bases sitting between them. Germline values: CDR1 SGHDT, CDR2 YYEEEE. The CDR3 extends over 14 amino acids. The CDR3 nucleotides read TGTGCCAGCAGCTGGGGGACCTCGGGGAAGACCCAGTACTTC. As protein: CASSWGTSGKTQYF.

The chain joins TRBV27 to TRBJ1-2; D is ambiguous. CDR3 size: 13 residues. The V end was cut by 5 bases, the J end by 5 bases, with 12 bases between. Germline V gives CDR1 MNHEY, CDR2 SMNVEV (reference sequence). CDR3 bases: TGTGCCAGCAGTCCCGAGAATAGATATGGCTACACCTTC. This gives the protein CASSPENRYGYTF.

The chain couples TRBV5-1 to TRBJ2-7, with 8 bases matching TRBD1. Per the germline V gene, CDR1 is SGHRS and CDR2 is YFSETQ. Losses at the gene ends were 1 base for V and 1 base for J; bases not matched to a gene: 4. The CDR3 runs to 15 residues. CDR3 coding DNA: TGCGCCAGCAGCTTGCGGACAGGGAGTTCCTACGAGCAGTACTTC. Its protein product is CASSLRTGSSYEQYF.

This chain links TRBV5-1 with TRBJ1-1, with TRBD1 identical over 9 bases. Losses at the gene ends were 5 bases for V and 5 bases for J; bases not matched to a gene: 13. The CDR3 is made up of 16 amino acids. Germline-derived CDR1 and CDR2 are SGHRS and YFSETQ. The CDR3, as DNA: TGCGCCAGCAGTTTCACAGGGGGCTCGGTAAGGACTGAAGCTTTCTTT. Protein: CASSFTGGSVRTEAFF.

The genes are TRBV27 and TRBJ2-7; no definite D call. The germline V gene encodes CDR1 MNHEY and CDR2 SMNVEV (reference sequence). The CDR3 consists of 15 residues. Trimming took 6 bases from V and 6 from J, leaving 21 bases between them. For the CDR3, the DNA is TGTGCCAGCAGCCCTACGCACCTTTTTAGCAGCGAGCAGTACTTC. Protein: CASSPTHLFSSEQYF.

The chain joins TRBV28 to TRBJ2-1; weak D call: TRBD1 (6 bases). CDR1 is MDHEN and CDR2 is SYDVKM in the germline V gene. This CDR3 spans 15 amino acids. Trimming pared 5 bases from V and 2 bases from J, leaving 13 bases between. The CDR3 here is CASSLGGMAYNEQFF. In nucleotides, the CDR3 is TGTGCCAGCAGTCTAGGGGGAATGGCCTACAATGAGCAGTTCTTC.

This chain links TRBV29-1 with TRBJ2-3; the D gene is possibly TRBD2 (5 bases). Germline-derived CDR1 and CDR2 are SQVTM and ANQGSEA. The V end lost 3 bases, the J end lost 1 base, and 11 bases lay between the germline ends. This CDR3 comprises 14 residues. CDR3 nucleotides: TGCAGCGTTGATTCCAGCGGCCGCACAGATACGCAGTATTTT. Translation: CSVDSSGRTDTQYF.

The V gene is TRBV11-3, the J gene TRBJ2-7; possibly TRBD1 for D (6 bases). Germline V gene data show CDR1 as SGHNT and CDR2 as YENEEA. V was shortened by 4 bases and J by 2 bases, with 12 bases between the two germline ends. The CDR3 loop spans 14 amino acids. CDR3 DNA sequence: TGTGCCAGCAGCTGGGGTGGGGACACCTACGAGCAGTACTTC. Protein product: CASSWGGDTYEQYF.

This clone was recorded once. The chain employs TRBV27 and TRBJ2-7; 10 bases align to TRBD1. The CDR3 consists of 15 residues. The V and J ends lost 2 bases and 4 bases, in that order; junction bases with no gene match: 5. Germline values: CDR1 MNHEY, CDR2 SMNVEV (reference sequence). CDR3 DNA: TGTGCCAGCAGTTTACTCCGACAGGGGGCTTACGAGCAGTACTTC. Translated, it gives CASSLLRQGAYEQYF.

J is TRBJ2-7 and V is TRBV28, with D perhaps TRBD1 (5 bases). Germline V gene sequence: CDR1 MDHEN, CDR2 SYDVKM. Trimming took off 6 bases at V and 1 base at J, with 22 bases between the two ends. The CDR3 extends over 17 amino acids. The CDR3, as DNA: TGTGCCAGCAGGACCGATCGGACAAGCTACCGATCCTACGAGCAGTACTTC. It specifies CASRTDRTSYRSYEQYF.

The genes are TRBV29-1 and TRBJ2-2; D may be TRBD1 (6 bases). V was pared by 7 bases and J by 6 bases, with 15 bases between. This CDR3 is 13 amino acids long. CDR1 is SQVTM and CDR2 is ANQGSEA in the germline V gene. CDR3 loop: CSGGGRAAGELFF. CDR3 in DNA: TGCAGCGGTGGGGGCAGGGCTGCCGGGGAGCTGTTTTTT.